This T cell receptor (beta chain) was sequenced in a study of blood T cells in healthy people across ages. General study findings and limits: Diversity figures derived from one million T cells were judged to underestimate the true value. Naive T cell percentage showed a strong correlation with TCR beta diversity.

Comments on this clonotype: Antigen: not known. Since a much larger clone is just one base distant, this may be a read error.

It was with a sample-barcoded 5' primer and a J-beta primer mix that a second PCR of roughly 6 to 11 cycles was run. Unique molecular identifiers of 12 random nucleotides labeled each cDNA. TCRdb ran MiXCR on the 5' RACE reads and lists one entry per CDR3 protein. This sample has 590,000 or so distinct CDR3 sequences, with approximately 30% found just once. Germline values: CDR1 MNHNY, CDR2 SVGAGI (reference sequence). This CDR3 has 13 residues. The V and J ends lost 11 bases and 7 bases respectively, with 15 bases between them. Donors ranged from 6 to 90 years old and were healthy Caucasians in Russia.

J is TRBJ1-6 and V is TRBV6-6, with a weak D call TRBD1 (6 bases). The sequenced sample was blood. The clonotype comes from a woman aged 80 or over in good health. In DNA, the CDR3 is TGTGCCGTCCGGGGGGCAGAGAATTCACCCCTCCACTTT. Translated, it gives CAVRGAENSPLHF.